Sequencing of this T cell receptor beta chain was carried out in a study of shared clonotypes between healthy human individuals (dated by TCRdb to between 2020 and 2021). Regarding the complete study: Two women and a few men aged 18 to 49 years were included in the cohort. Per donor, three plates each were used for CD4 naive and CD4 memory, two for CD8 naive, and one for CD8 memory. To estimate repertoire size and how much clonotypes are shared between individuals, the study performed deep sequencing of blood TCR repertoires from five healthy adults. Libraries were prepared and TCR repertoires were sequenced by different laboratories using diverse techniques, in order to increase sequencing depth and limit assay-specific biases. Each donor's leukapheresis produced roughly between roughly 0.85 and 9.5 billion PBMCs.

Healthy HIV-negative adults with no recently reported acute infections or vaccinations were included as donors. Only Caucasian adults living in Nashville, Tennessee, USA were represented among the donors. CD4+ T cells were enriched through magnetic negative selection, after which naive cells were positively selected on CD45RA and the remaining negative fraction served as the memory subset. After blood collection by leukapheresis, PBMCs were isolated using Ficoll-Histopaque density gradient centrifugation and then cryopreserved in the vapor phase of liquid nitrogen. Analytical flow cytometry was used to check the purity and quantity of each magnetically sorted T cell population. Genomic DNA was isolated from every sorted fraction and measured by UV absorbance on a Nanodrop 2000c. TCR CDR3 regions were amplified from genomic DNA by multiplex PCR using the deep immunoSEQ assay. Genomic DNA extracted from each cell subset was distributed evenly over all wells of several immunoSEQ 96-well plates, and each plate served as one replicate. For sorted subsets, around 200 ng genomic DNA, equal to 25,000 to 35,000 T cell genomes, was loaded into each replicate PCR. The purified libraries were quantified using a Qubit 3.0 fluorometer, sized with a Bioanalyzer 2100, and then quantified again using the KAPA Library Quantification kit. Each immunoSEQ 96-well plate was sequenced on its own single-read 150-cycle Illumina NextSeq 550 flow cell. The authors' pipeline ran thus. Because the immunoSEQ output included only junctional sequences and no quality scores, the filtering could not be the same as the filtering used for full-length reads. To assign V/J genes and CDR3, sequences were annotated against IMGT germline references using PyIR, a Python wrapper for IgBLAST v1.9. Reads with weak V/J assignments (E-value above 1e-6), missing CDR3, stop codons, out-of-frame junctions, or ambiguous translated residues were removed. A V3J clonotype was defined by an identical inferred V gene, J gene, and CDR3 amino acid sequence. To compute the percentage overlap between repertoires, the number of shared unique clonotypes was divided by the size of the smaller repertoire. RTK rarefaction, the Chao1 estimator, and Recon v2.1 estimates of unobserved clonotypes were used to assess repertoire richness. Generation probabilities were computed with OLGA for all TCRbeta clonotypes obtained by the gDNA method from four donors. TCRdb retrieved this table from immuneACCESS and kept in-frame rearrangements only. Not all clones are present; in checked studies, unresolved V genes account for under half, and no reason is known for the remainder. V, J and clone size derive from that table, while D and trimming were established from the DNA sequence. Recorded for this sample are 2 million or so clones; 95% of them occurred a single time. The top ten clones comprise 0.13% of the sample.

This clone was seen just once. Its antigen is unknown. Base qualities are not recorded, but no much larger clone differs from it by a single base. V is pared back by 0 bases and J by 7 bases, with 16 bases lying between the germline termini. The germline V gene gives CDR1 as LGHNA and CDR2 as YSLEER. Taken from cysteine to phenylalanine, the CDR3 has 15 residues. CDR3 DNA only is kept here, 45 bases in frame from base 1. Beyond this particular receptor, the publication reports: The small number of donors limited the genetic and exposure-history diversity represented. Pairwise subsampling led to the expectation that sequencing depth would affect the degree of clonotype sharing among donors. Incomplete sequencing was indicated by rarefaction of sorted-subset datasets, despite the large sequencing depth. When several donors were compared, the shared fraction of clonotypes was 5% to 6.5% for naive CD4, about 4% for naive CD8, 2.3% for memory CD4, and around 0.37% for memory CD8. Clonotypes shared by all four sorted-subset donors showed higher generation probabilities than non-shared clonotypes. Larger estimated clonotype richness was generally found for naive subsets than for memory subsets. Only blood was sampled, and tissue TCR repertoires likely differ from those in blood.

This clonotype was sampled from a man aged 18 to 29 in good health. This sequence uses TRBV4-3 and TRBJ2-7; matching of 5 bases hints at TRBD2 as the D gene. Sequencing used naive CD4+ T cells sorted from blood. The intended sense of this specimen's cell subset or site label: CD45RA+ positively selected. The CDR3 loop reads CASSQDLASNSEQYF. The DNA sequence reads TGCGCCAGCAGCCAAGATTTGGCTAGCAATAGTGAGCAGTACTTC.